Listed below are T cell receptor beta chains from one sample, sequenced in a study of response to subunit inactivated influenza vaccine. TCRdb reprocessed the RT-PCR reads via MiXCR and lists one record per CDR3 protein. The sample consists of about 700,000 distinct CDR3 sequences, approximately 14% of them appearing once. The specimen comprised PBMCs from blood, sampled 14 to 15 days before vaccination. These receptors all stem from a man aged 50-60 years who received an inactivated influenza vaccine. Each CDR3 is given with its conserved first and last residue. A D gene is named only where the DNA matches it firmly. Rows give clone size only sometimes, using once, few, many, or a class for an expanded clone.

>TRBV30|.|TRBD2|TRBJ2-7
CAWSAGTSAEQYF
TGTGCCTGGAGTGCCGGGACTAGCGCCGAGCAGTACTTC
>TRBV2|many|TRBD2|TRBJ2-3
CASTPFGGDYTDTQYF
TGTGCCAGCACTCCCTTCGGGGGGGATTACACAGATACGCAGTATTTT
>TRBV15|.|.|TRBJ2-3
CATSRFGPGGTDTQYF
TGTGCCACCAGCAGGTTCGGTCCCGGAGGTACAGATACGCAGTATTTT
>TRBV11-2|.|TRBD2|TRBJ2-5
CASSSGGGLQETQYF
TGTGCCAGCAGCTCTGGCGGGGGACTGCAAGAGACCCAGTACTTC
>TRBV4-2|.|TRBD2|TRBJ2-1
CASSQDPGGRPIPQFF
TGTGCCAGCAGCCAAGATCCTGGCGGGAGGCCCATTCCCCAGTTCTTC
>TRBV25-1|few|TRBD2|TRBJ2-1
CASSGAHMTSGEIKSSREQFF
TGTGCCAGCAGTGGAGCACATATGACTAGCGGGGAGATAAAATCGTCTCGTGAGCAGTTCTTC
>TRBV11-3|.|.|TRBJ2-3
CASSPSANTDTQYF
TGTGCCAGCAGCCCCTCCGCCAACACAGATACGCAGTATTTT
>TRBV4-1|.|.|TRBJ2-1
CASSRVPGLQNNEQFF
TGCGCCAGCAGCCGAGTCCCGGGGCTACAAAACAATGAGCAGTTCTTC
>TRBV20-1|.|TRBD2|TRBJ2-5
CSASGLAGAGETQYF
TGCAGTGCTAGTGGACTAGCGGGAGCGGGCGAGACCCAGTACTTC
>TRBV6-1|.|.|TRBJ2-7
CASSERQPYEQYF
TGTGCCAGCAGTGAAAGGCAGCCCTACGAGCAGTACTTC
>TRBV20-1|.|TRBD2|TRBJ2-7
CSARDGLAGVYEQYF
TGCAGTGCTAGAGATGGACTAGCGGGAGTCTACGAGCAGTACTTC
>TRBV29-1|.|.|TRBJ2-3
CSVGGPSVDTQYF
TGCAGCGTTGGAGGCCCTAGCGTAGATACGCAGTATTTT
>TRBV4-3|.|.|TRBJ2-2
CASSPWEGGNTGELFF
TGCGCCAGCAGCCCCTGGGAGGGGGGGAACACCGGGGAGCTGTTTTTT
>TRBV5-1|.|.|TRBJ2-5
CASSGGTDSQETQYF
TGCGCCAGCAGCGGCGGGACTGATTCTCAAGAGACCCAGTACTTC
>TRBV9|.|TRBD1|TRBJ1-6
CASSPGIGQGPSPLHF
TGTGCCAGCAGCCCAGGAATAGGACAGGGCCCTTCACCCCTCCACTTT
>TRBV20-1|few|TRBD2|TRBJ2-3
CSASQRENYEDTQYF
TGCAGTGCTAGCCAGCGGGAGAATTACGAAGATACGCAGTATTTT
>TRBV20-1|few|.|TRBJ2-2
CSARDVDSEVTGELFF
TGCAGTGCTAGAGATGTCGACAGCGAGGTCACCGGGGAGCTGTTTTTT
>TRBV28|few|TRBD2|TRBJ2-2
CASSPTGRITGELFF
TGTGCCAGCAGTCCCACCGGGAGGATCACCGGGGAGCTGTTTTTT
>TRBV4-3|many|.|TRBJ2-3
CASSRKLSWDTGTDTQYF
TGCGCCAGCAGCCGCAAACTAAGCTGGGACACCGGGACTGATACGCAGTATTTT
>TRBV4-3|.|.|TRBJ1-6
CASSQTTSGAGGYNSPLHF
TGCGCCAGCAGCCAAACTACCTCAGGTGCGGGGGGATATAATTCACCCCTCCACTTT
>TRBV11-2|few|TRBD2|TRBJ2-4
CASSLVSGKVIQYF
TGTGCCAGCAGCTTAGTTAGCGGGAAGGTCATTCAGTACTTC
>TRBV7-9|.|.|TRBJ2-3
CASSSIVGPQEDTQYF
TGTGCCAGCAGCTCCATCGTGGGACCCCAGGAGGATACGCAGTATTTT
>TRBV7-6|.|.|TRBJ1-5
CASSQDGVYQPQHF
TGTGCCAGCAGCCAAGACGGAGTTTATCAGCCCCAGCATTTT
>TRBV4-2|.|.|TRBJ2-3
CASSQGQEDTQYF
TGTGCCAGCAGCCAAGGACAAGAAGATACGCAGTATTTT
>TRBV18|.|.|TRBJ2-4
CASSPNRPTVLAKNIQYF
TGTGCCAGCTCACCGAACCGGCCGACAGTGCTAGCCAAAAACATTCAGTACTTC
>TRBV12-3/TRBV12-4|few|TRBD1|TRBJ1-2
CASTTGTVYGYTF
TGTGCCAGCACCACCGGGACAGTCTATGGCTACACCTTC
>TRBV12-3/TRBV12-4|.|TRBD2|TRBJ2-1
CTRSLELRIWAGGNNEQFF
TGTACCCGCAGTTTAGAACTAAGGATTTGGGCGGGAGGTAACAATGAGCAGTTCTTC
>TRBV29-1|few|.|TRBJ2-1
CSVVGLPGGAYNEQFF
TGCAGCGTCGTCGGACTACCGGGGGGCGCATACAATGAGCAGTTCTTC
>TRBV15|.|TRBD2|TRBJ2-7
CATSRGGLAGGNEQYF
TGTGCCACCAGCAGAGGCGGACTAGCGGGAGGGAACGAGCAGTACTTC
>TRBV6-6|many|.|TRBJ2-1
CASSNTGYNEQFF
TGTGCCAGCAGTAATACAGGTTACAATGAGCAGTTCTTC
>TRBV7-8|many|.|TRBJ2-6
CASSWDGGQGSSWANVLTF
TGTGCCAGCAGCTGGGACGGGGGGCAGGGGTCTTCGTGGGCCAACGTCCTGACTTTC
>TRBV24-1|.|.|TRBJ2-1
CATSDSWGSREFF
TGTGCCACCAGTGATTCCTGGGGGAGTAGGGAGTTCTTC
>TRBV19|.|.|TRBJ1-3
CASSITGGQHSGNTIYF
TGTGCCAGTAGTATAACAGGAGGACAGCACTCTGGAAACACCATATATTTT
>TRBV20-1|.|TRBD2|TRBJ2-1
CSARDRGLALNEQFF
TGCAGTGCTAGAGATAGGGGACTAGCGCTCAATGAGCAGTTCTTC
>TRBV4-1|few|TRBD1|TRBJ2-7
CASSLSDRDAYEQYF
TGCGCCAGCAGCCTATCGGACAGGGATGCCTACGAGCAGTACTTC
>TRBV20-1|few|TRBD1|TRBJ2-2
CSAIPGGRTGELFF
TGCAGTGCTATTCCAGGGGGCCGGACCGGGGAGCTGTTTTTT
>TRBV3-1|few|.|TRBJ1-1
CASSQDGGGTEAFF
TGTGCCAGCAGCCAAGATGGGGGAGGCACTGAAGCTTTCTTT
>TRBV7-3|.|.|TRBJ1-4
CASSLLGPDCHNEKLFF
TGTGCCAGCAGCTTACTGGGACCTGACTGCCATAATGAAAAACTGTTTTTT
>TRBV4-1|few|.|TRBJ1-3
CASSQSRMTQGSGNTIYF
TGCGCCAGCAGCCAATCTCGAATGACCCAGGGCTCTGGAAACACCATATATTTT
>TRBV4-1|few|.|TRBJ2-2
CASSQLASLNTGELFF
TGCGCCAGCAGCCAACTAGCGTCTTTGAACACCGGGGAGCTGTTTTTT
>TRBV7-6|many|.|TRBJ2-6
CASSLGGWRGGANVLTF
TGTGCCAGCAGCTTAGGAGGATGGCGTGGTGGGGCCAACGTCCTGACTTTC
>TRBV4-1|few|.|TRBJ2-2
CASSQGGLVQNTGELFF
TGCGCCAGCAGCCAAGGAGGCCTAGTCCAGAACACCGGGGAGCTGTTTTTT
>TRBV7-9|few|.|TRBJ2-7
CASSPVYEQYF
TGTGCCAGCAGCCCCGTTTACGAGCAGTACTTC
>TRBV6-2/TRBV6-3|.|.|TRBJ2-1
CASGRYNEQFF
TGTGCCAGCGGGCGCTACAATGAGCAGTTCTTC